The 19 T cell receptor beta chains presented below share a single source sample, sequenced in a study of blood T cell repertoires in COVID-19. Clones were sequenced by immunoSEQ multiplex PCR, and TCRdb holds only the in-frame ones, with some missing. Among around 230,000 clones, about four fifths were seen once, and the ten largest hold roughly 2.6%. Sequenced sample: peripheral blood. These receptors were collected from a middle-aged woman with active or convalescent COVID-19.

This chain uses TRBV29-1 with TRBJ1-4; a possible D gene is TRBD1 (6 bases). V lost 7 bases and J lost 4, with 16 bases in between. Germline values: CDR1 SQVTM, CDR2 ANQGSEA. The CDR3 has 14 amino acids. The CDR3 loop is CSAPSGHLNEKLFF. Here the CDR3 DNA reads TGCAGCGCCCCGTCGGGACACCTTAATGAAAAACTGTTTTTT.

The chain combines TRBV10-2 with TRBJ2-1; TRBD2 aligns across 7 bases. The CDR3 covers 11 residues. Per the germline V gene, CDR1 is WSHSY and CDR2 is SAAADI. V was pared by 2 bases and J by 15 bases, with 4 bases of the junction left unmatched. The CDR3 is CASSEGLVPFF. CDR3 DNA sequence: TGCGCCAGCAGTGAGGGACTAGTGCCGTTCTTC.

Notes on this clone: An end of the junction does not agree with germline; a read error may underlie this. This rearrangement joins TRBV3-1 (or the pseudogene TRBV3-2) to TRBJ2-1, with D unclear. The CDR3 totals 21 residues. CDR1 and CDR2 from the germline V gene are LGHDT and YNNKEL (reference sequence). CDR3 sequence reads: CASSGCSPISIHFHSDNKQFF. CDR3 nucleotides: TGTGCCAGCAGCGGTTGCAGTCCCATTTCCATTCATTTCCATTCCGACAATAAGCAGTTCTTC.

The chain carries TRBV19 and TRBJ1-5, with D tentatively TRBD1 (5 bases). There are 15 residues in the CDR3. CDR1 and CDR2 from the germline V gene are LNHDA and SQIVND (reference sequence). Trimming removed 5 bases at V and 2 bases at J, with 13 bases between. The CDR3 nucleotides are TGTGCCAGTAGTCCCCGACAGAGTGGCAATCAGCCCCAGCATTTT. Translating gives CASSPRQSGNQPQHF. Looking up the rest from reference TRBV19 and TRBJ1-5 gives the full variable domain: DGGITQSPKYLFRKEGQNVTLSCEQNLNHDAMYWYRQDPGQGLRLIYYSQIVNDFQKGDIAEGYSVSREKKESFPLTVTSAQKNPTAFYLCASSPRQSGNQPQHFGDGTRLSIL.

The chain combines TRBV27 with TRBJ1-2; 12 bases fit TRBD1. This CDR3 is 14 amino acids long. Germline trimming cut 6 bases from V and 5 bases from J; bases unmatched to any gene: 4. Germline V gives CDR1 MNHEY, CDR2 SMNVEV (reference sequence). Here the CDR3 reads CASSKGQGAYGYTF. The CDR3 DNA follows: TGTGCCAGCAGCAAGGGACAGGGGGCGTATGGCTACACCTTC.

The chain is built from TRBV7-8 and TRBJ2-2; the match to TRBD2 covers 8 bases. Germline V gene data show CDR1 as SGHVS and CDR2 as FQNEAQ. Trimming took 5 bases from V and 0 from J; bases not matched to a gene: 5. The CDR3 covers 16 residues. The CDR3 is CASSLTSGANTGELFF. Written as DNA, the CDR3 is TGTGCCAGCAGCCTCACTAGCGGAGCGAACACCGGGGAGCTGTTTTTT.

The V gene is TRBV6-5, the J gene TRBJ1-6, with D possibly being TRBD1 (6 bases). The germline V and J ends were trimmed by 6 bases and 8 bases, with 14 bases remaining between them. Germline CDR1 reads MNHEY; CDR2 reads SVGAGI. The CDR3 has 14 residues. CDR3 loop: CASSQQGLDSPLHF. The DNA of the CDR3 is TGTGCCAGCAGCCAACAGGGCTTGGATTCACCCCTCCACTTT.

The chain combines TRBV5-1 with TRBJ1-2; the D is unclear. This CDR3 is 16 amino acids long. V dropped 0 bases and J dropped 4 bases, with 16 bases sitting between them. Germline CDR1 SGHRS, CDR2 YFSETQ. CDR3 DNA sequence: TGCGCCAGCAGCTTGGCCACACCCGAGGTGAGCTATGGCTACACCTTC. Translating it yields CASSLATPEVSYGYTF.

In its sample, this clone was seen once. The chain combines TRBV5-1 with TRBJ2-1; the D gene is possibly TRBD1 (6 bases). V lost 7 bases and J lost 3, with 14 bases in between. The CDR3 runs 14 residues. CDR1 is SGHRS and CDR2 is YFSETQ in the germline V gene. The CDR3 region is CASRRQVLYNEQFF. Here the CDR3 DNA reads TGCGCCAGCCGGAGACAGGTTCTCTACAATGAGCAGTTCTTC.

J is TRBJ1-2 and V is TRBV4-1; no definite D call. CDR1 MGHRA and CDR2 YSYEKL come from the germline V gene. Trimming removed 3 bases at V and 2 bases at J, with 19 bases between. The CDR3 is 17 residues long. The CDR3 loop reads CASSQPLRRMRNYGYTF. The CDR3, as DNA: TGCGCCAGCAGCCAGCCCCTTAGGCGGATGAGGAACTATGGCTACACCTTC.

This clone was observed a handful of times. V and J are TRBV29-1 and TRBJ2-7; D is perhaps TRBD2 (6 bases). The CDR3 is 13 amino acids. Germline loops: CDR1 SQVTM, CDR2 ANQGSEA. V was cut by 6 bases and J by 3 bases, with 15 bases left in between. CDR3 nucleotides: TGCAGCGTCCGAGGCGGGGCTCTCTACGAGCAGTACTTC. Residues: CSVRGGALYEQYF.

CDR3 in amino acids: CASSSDYAYEQYF. The CDR3 coding sequence is TGTGCCAGCAGCTCGGACTATGCCTACGAGCAGTACTTC. V is TRBV7-9 and J is TRBJ2-7; TRBD2 is a possible D gene (6 bases). The CDR3 extends over 13 amino acids. Germline values: CDR1 SEHNR, CDR2 FQNEAQ (reference sequence). V dropped 4 bases and J dropped 2 bases, with 9 bases sitting between them.

The chain recombines TRBV2 with TRBJ2-1, with D possibly TRBD2 on 6 matching bases. Looked up from germline, CDR1 is SNHLY and CDR2 is FYNNEI. This CDR3 region has 12 residues. Trimming cost V 2 bases and J 16 bases, with 15 bases left between them. Here the CDR3 DNA reads TGTGCCAGCAGTGAATACGGGACTTGGCGATTCTTC. It codes for CASSEYGTWRFF.

The gene calls are TRBV7-5 and TRBJ1-5; the table calls TRBD1, which could not be checked here. TRBV7-5 is noted as a pseudogene. The CDR3 covers 15 residues. CDR3 sequence reads: CARSWGQGVGQPQHF. The CDR3 DNA follows: TGTGCCAGAAGCTGGGGACAGGGCGTGGGTCAGCCCCAGCATTTT.

In DNA, the CDR3 is TGTGCCAGCAGCGTCGGACAAGTGTACACCGGGGAGCTGTTTTTT. Translation: CASSVGQVYTGELFF. The chain recombines TRBV9 with TRBJ2-2, with a possible D match to TRBD1 (5 bases). V shed 2 bases and J shed 3 bases, with 11 bases lying between them. The V gene's germline CDR1 is SGDLS and CDR2 YYNGEE. The CDR3 length is 15 residues.

J is TRBJ2-7 and V is TRBV5-8, with D possibly being TRBD2 (5 bases). This CDR3 has 12 residues. The germline gives CDR1 SGHTS, CDR2 YDEGEE. V was pared by 4 bases and J by 4 bases, with 9 bases between. The CDR3 DNA reads TGTGCCAGCAGCGGTACGGGATACGAGCAGTACTTC. Amino acid sequence: CASSGTGYEQYF.

The V and J genes are TRBV2 and TRBJ1-6; TRBD1 matches 7 bases. CDR1 and CDR2 from the germline V gene are SNHLY and FYNNEI. This CDR3 has 13 amino acids. With V trimmed by 6 bases and J by 8 bases, 4 bases remained unmatched. The CDR3 DNA reads as TGTGCCAGCAGCCGGGACAGAGATTCACCCCTCCACTTT. Protein product: CASSRDRDSPLHF.

V gene TRBV14 combines with J gene TRBJ1-2, with no clear D. The germline CDR1 and CDR2 sequences are SGHDN and FVKESK. The CDR3 consists of 15 residues. With 0 bases removed from V and 4 bases from J, the gap between germline ends came to 12 bases. The CDR3 sequence is CASSQDWPNLYGYTF. The CDR3 DNA sequence: TGTGCCAGCAGCCAAGATTGGCCGAATCTCTATGGCTACACCTTC.

This chain uses TRBV24-1 with TRBJ2-1, with D possibly TRBD2 on 6 matching bases. Germline assignment: CDR1 KGHDR and CDR2 SFDVKD. This CDR3 has 11 amino acids. V was shortened by 9 bases and J by 10 bases, with 12 bases between the two germline ends. For the CDR3, the DNA is TGTGCCACCTACGCTCGGGGGGAGCAGTTCTTC. This sequence encodes CATYARGEQFF.